The source of this T cell receptor beta chain is a study of T cells after yellow fever vaccination. This clonotype appeared a few times. Its antigen is undetermined. This CDR3 spans 17 amino acids. The V and J ends lost 2 bases and 0 bases respectively, with 16 bases between them. CDR1 and CDR2 from the germline V gene are KGHSH and LQKENI. Broader study findings: A secondary response was less intense yet reached its peak sooner, at day 5 versus 15. Post-booster samples contained most primary-vaccination clones (approximately 95% CD4, roughly 88% CD8).

A single record per CDR3 protein comes from TCRdb applying MiXCR to the 5' RACE reads. This table has 280,000 or so distinct CDR3 sequences, approximately 8% appearing once. This clonotype was obtained from a man aged 18 to 29 who received the YFV17D yellow fever vaccine. Here the sequenced sample was CD4+ T cells sorted from PBMCs, taken 5 days after the yellow fever booster vaccination. The chain carries TRBV18 and TRBJ1-1, with TRBD1 as a possible D gene (5 bases). The CDR3 spells CASSPRAARGMNTEAFF. The CDR3 region has the DNA TGTGCCAGCTCACCAAGGGCAGCCCGGGGGATGAACACTGAAGCTTTCTTT.